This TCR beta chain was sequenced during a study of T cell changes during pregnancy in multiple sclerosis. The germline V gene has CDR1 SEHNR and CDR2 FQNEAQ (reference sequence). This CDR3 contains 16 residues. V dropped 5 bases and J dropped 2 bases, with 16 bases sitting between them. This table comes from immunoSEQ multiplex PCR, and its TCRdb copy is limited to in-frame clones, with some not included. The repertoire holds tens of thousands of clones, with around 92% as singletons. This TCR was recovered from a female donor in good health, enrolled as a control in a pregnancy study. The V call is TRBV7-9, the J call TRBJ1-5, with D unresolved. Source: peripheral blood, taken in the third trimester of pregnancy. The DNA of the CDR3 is TGTGCCAGCAGCGATGGGCGGGAGAGGGGCAATCAGCCCCAGCATTTT. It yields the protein CASSDGRERGNQPQHF. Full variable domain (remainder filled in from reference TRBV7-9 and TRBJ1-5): DTGVSQNPRHKITKRGQNVTFRCDPISEHNRLYWYRQTLGQGPEFLTYFQNEAQLEKSRLLSDRFSAERPKGSFSTLEIQRTEQGDSAMYLCASSDGRERGNQPQHFGDGTRLSIL.